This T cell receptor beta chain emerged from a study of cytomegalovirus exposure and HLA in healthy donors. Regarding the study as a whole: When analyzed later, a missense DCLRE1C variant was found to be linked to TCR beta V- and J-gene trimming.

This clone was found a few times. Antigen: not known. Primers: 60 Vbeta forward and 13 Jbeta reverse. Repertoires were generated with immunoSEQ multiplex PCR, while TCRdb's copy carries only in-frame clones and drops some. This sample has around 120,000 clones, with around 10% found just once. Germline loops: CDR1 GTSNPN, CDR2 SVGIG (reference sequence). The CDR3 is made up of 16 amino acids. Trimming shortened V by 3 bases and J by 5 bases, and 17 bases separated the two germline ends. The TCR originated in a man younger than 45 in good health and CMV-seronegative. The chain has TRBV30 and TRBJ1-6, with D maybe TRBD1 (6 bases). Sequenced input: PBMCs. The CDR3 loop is CAWSRDKGVNNSPLHF. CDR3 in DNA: TGTGCCTGGAGCCGGGACAAGGGGGTCAATAATTCACCCCTCCACTTT.